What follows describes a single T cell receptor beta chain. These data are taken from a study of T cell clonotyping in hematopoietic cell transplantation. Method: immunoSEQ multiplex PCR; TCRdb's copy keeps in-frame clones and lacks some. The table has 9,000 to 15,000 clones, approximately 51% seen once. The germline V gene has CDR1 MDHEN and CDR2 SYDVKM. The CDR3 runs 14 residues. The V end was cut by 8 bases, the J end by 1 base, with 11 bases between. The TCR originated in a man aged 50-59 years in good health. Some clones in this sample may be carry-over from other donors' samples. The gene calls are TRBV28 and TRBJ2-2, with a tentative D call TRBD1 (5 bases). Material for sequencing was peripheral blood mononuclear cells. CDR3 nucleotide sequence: TGTGCCAGCGCGGACAATCGGAACACCGGGGAGCTGTTTTTT. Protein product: CASADNRNTGELFF.